The clone carrying this T cell receptor beta chain was counted many times. The antigen remains unidentified. This CDR3 has 14 amino acids. Trimming cost V 2 bases and J 6 bases, with 12 bases left between them. CDR1 is MDHEN and CDR2 is SYDVKM in the germline V gene. The data belong to a study of T cells after yellow fever vaccination. Points from the study as a whole: The booster saw the reappearance of most primary-vaccination clones (more than 95% CD4, around 88% CD8).

TCRdb processed the 5' RACE reads anew with MiXCR; each CDR3 protein has one entry. The data hold 230,000 or so distinct CDR3 sequences, with 3.6% observed a single time. The J gene is TRBJ2-3, the V gene TRBV28, with a weak D call TRBD1 (6 bases). This clonotype was obtained from a man aged 18 to 35 who received the YFV17D yellow fever vaccine. The sequencing used PBMCs, collected 15 days after the yellow fever booster vaccination. CDR3 region: CASSLLQGRDTQYF. CDR3 DNA sequence: TGTGCCAGCAGTTTACTTCAGGGGCGGGATACGCAGTATTTT.